This passage covers 21 T cell receptor beta chains from one sample sequenced in a study of cytomegalovirus exposure and HLA in healthy donors. The PCR ran on 60 Vbeta and 13 Jbeta primers. This table comes from immunoSEQ multiplex PCR, and its TCRdb copy is limited to in-frame clones, with some not included. Its listing shows tens of thousands of clones. The sequenced material came from PBMCs. Receptor source: a woman aged 40 to 55 in good health and CMV-seropositive.

The chain uses TRBV7-2 and TRBJ2-7; perhaps TRBD2 as D (6 bases). The CDR3 is 17 residues long. Trimming stripped 5 bases from V and 0 bases from J, with 20 bases between. Germline CDR1 SGHTA, CDR2 FQGNSA. The CDR3 is CASSGEGTFRNSYEQYF. CDR3 DNA sequence: TGTGCCAGCAGCGGGGAAGGGACTTTTCGAAACTCCTACGAGCAGTACTTC.

V gene TRBV6-5 combines with J gene TRBJ1-3, with 9 bases aligning to TRBD1. The CDR3 covers 16 residues. V lost 4 bases and J lost 4; bases outside the gene matches: 8. Per germline, CDR1 MNHEY and CDR2 SVGAGI. The CDR3 loop reads CASSSFTGGGGNTIYF. The CDR3 nucleotides read TGTGCCAGCAGTTCTTTTACAGGGGGCGGCGGAAACACCATATATTTT.

The chain links TRBV28 to TRBJ2-7, with D possibly being TRBD2 (6 bases). CDR3 length: 12 amino acids. In germline, CDR1 is MDHEN, CDR2 SYDVKM. Trimming stripped 3 bases from V and 6 bases from J, with 9 bases between. CDR3: CASSLEGREQYF. DNA of the CDR3: TGTGCCAGCAGTTTGGAGGGGCGCGAGCAGTACTTC.

The rearrangement uses TRBV19 and TRBJ1-2, with 8 bases fitting TRBD1. V lost 0 bases to trimming and J lost 7 bases; unmatched junction nucleotides: 10. The CDR3 length is 16 residues. Germline CDR1 LNHDA, CDR2 SQIVND (reference sequence). The CDR3 nucleotides read TGTGCCAGTAGTATAGATGGGACAGGTTTAAGGTCTGGCTACACCTTC. It specifies CASSIDGTGLRSGYTF.

This chain joins TRBV6-1 and TRBJ1-1; weak D call: TRBD1 (5 bases). The germline V gene encodes CDR1 MNHNS and CDR2 SASEGT. The CDR3 runs to 14 residues. The ends were cut back, 4 bases at V and 2 bases at J, with 11 bases in the middle. The CDR3 loop reads CASSAAGGNTEAFF. For the CDR3, the DNA is TGTGCCAGCAGTGCCGCGGGGGGAAACACTGAAGCTTTCTTT.

The chain uses TRBV28 and TRBJ2-1, with 7 bases fitting TRBD2. The CDR3 loop spans 17 amino acids. CDR1 and CDR2 from the germline V gene are MDHEN and SYDVKM. Germline trimming cut 6 bases from V and 9 bases from J; bases unmatched to any gene: 20. The CDR3 loop is CASSLPPSGTRQGEQFF. The CDR3 bases are TGTGCCAGCAGCTTACCCCCCAGCGGGACGCGCCAAGGTGAGCAGTTCTTC.

The chain uses TRBV4-1 and TRBJ1-3; D remains ambiguous. The CDR3 has 14 amino acids. With 1 base removed from V and 0 bases from J, the gap between germline ends came to 4 bases. CDR1 is MGHRA and CDR2 is YSYEKL in the germline V gene. The CDR3 DNA reads TGCGCCAGCAGCCAAGGGAGCTCTGGAAACACCATATATTTT. Its protein product is CASSQGSSGNTIYF.

The chain joins TRBV30 to TRBJ2-3, with D perhaps TRBD2 (5 bases). The ends were cut back, 4 bases at V and 8 bases at J, with 13 bases in the middle. CDR1 GTSNPN and CDR2 SVGIG come from the germline V gene (reference sequence). This CDR3 contains 12 residues. Here the CDR3 DNA reads TGTGCCTGGATGGGGAGTCAGATTACGCAGTATTTT. Translated: CAWMGSQITQYF.

The CDR3 DNA is TGTGCCAGCAGCCCCCGATGGGGCAGGGGAACAGGTGGCTACACCTTC. As protein: CASSPRWGRGTGGYTF. This chain connects TRBV14 to TRBJ1-2; D perhaps matches TRBD1 (6 bases). V was trimmed by 4 bases and J by 7 bases, leaving 22 bases between them. The CDR3 consists of 16 residues. Germline CDR1 and CDR2: SGHDN and FVKESK. Full variable domain (missing parts from reference TRBV14 and TRBJ1-2): EAGVTQFPSHSVIEKGQTVTLRCDPISGHDNLYWYRRVMGKEIKFLLHFVKESKQDESGMPNNRFLAERTGGTYSTLKVQPAELEDSGVYFCASSPRWGRGTGGYTFGSGTRLTVV.

CDR3 nucleotide sequence: TGTGCCAGTAGCCCAGGCGGGGGGCTGAACACTGAAGCTTTCTTT. Residues: CASSPGGGLNTEAFF. This sequence joins TRBV19 and TRBJ1-1, with TRBD1 as a possible D gene (6 bases). CDR3 length: 15 residues. Germline-derived CDR1 and CDR2 are LNHDA and SQIVND (reference sequence). V was clipped by 6 bases and J by 0 bases, with 14 bases between them.

Of note for this clone: One end of the junction varies from germline; a read error may be responsible. V and J are TRBV5-1 and TRBJ2-1; maybe TRBD2 (6 bases). This CDR3 is built from 12 residues. The germline V gene encodes CDR1 SGHRS and CDR2 YFSETQ. As DNA, the CDR3 is TGCGCCAGCAGTCGAGGGGAGGATGAGCAGGTCTTC. It codes for CASSRGEDEQVF. Supplemented by reference TRBV5-1 and TRBJ2-1, the full variable domain reads KAGVTQTPRYLIKTRGQQVTLSCSPISGHRSVSWYQQTPGQGLQFLFEYFSETQRNKGNFPGRFSGRQFSNSRSEMNVSTLELGDSALYLCASSRGEDEQVFGPGTRLTVL.

The rearrangement links TRBV9 to TRBJ2-7; TRBD1 matches 8 bases. Germline V lookup: CDR1 SGDLS, CDR2 YYNGEE. V trimming: 4 bases; J trimming: 1 base; junction bases outside the gene matches: 7. This CDR3 contains 15 residues. CDR3: CASSLGQGLSYEQYF. Here the CDR3 DNA reads TGTGCCAGCAGCCTCGGACAGGGTCTTTCCTACGAGCAGTACTTC.

The chain couples TRBV14 to TRBJ1-2; D perhaps matches TRBD1 (5 bases). Looked up from germline, CDR1 is SGHDN and CDR2 is FVKESK. This CDR3 has 14 residues. The V gene lost 3 bases and the J gene lost 5 bases, with 13 bases spanning the gap. The CDR3 loop reads CASSQGQGYYGYTF. The CDR3 DNA sequence: TGTGCCAGCAGCCAGGGGCAGGGTTATTATGGCTACACCTTC.

The chain carries TRBV2 and TRBJ2-7; D is uncertain. Per the germline V gene, CDR1 is SNHLY and CDR2 is FYNNEI. V shed 4 bases and J shed 1 base, with 11 bases lying between them. The CDR3 is made up of 14 amino acids. CDR3 DNA sequence: TGTGCCAGCAGTGTTTCAAACTTGTCCTACGAGCAGTACTTC. Translating it yields CASSVSNLSYEQYF.

V is TRBV7-4 and J is TRBJ2-7, with 7 nucleotides matching TRBD1. CDR1 is SGHVT, CDR2 SQSDAQ, per germline. This CDR3 comprises 14 residues. Germline trimming cut 5 bases from V and 2 bases from J; bases unmatched to any gene: 6. The CDR3 sequence: CASSMLDRAYEQYF. The CDR3 DNA reads TGTGCCAGCAGCATGCTAGACAGGGCCTACGAGCAGTACTTC.

The chain is built from TRBV5-1 and TRBJ1-1, with a tentative D call TRBD1 (5 bases). V was clipped by 2 bases and J by 3 bases, with 11 bases between them. CDR3 length equals 14 residues. Germline CDR1 reads SGHRS; CDR2 reads YFSETQ. The CDR3 sequence is CASSLPIGDTEAFF. CDR3 nucleotides: TGCGCCAGCAGCTTACCGATAGGGGACACTGAAGCTTTCTTT.

This chain's CDR3 is CASSQEDSTRGYTF. CDR3 nucleotide sequence: TGCGCCAGCAGCCAAGAGGACTCTACACGGGGCTACACCTTC. The chain carries TRBV4-1 and TRBJ1-2; no definite D call. The CDR3 is 14 amino acids. V was shortened by 0 bases and J by 8 bases, with 13 bases between the two germline ends. CDR1 is MGHRA and CDR2 is YSYEKL in the germline V gene.

The chain uses TRBV29-1 and TRBJ2-3; no clear D gene. The CDR3 extends over 13 amino acids. Between the trimmed V and J ends, which lost 0 bases and 12 bases, there was a span of 16 bases. The germline V gene encodes CDR1 SQVTM and CDR2 ANQGSEA. The CDR3 DNA reads as TGCAGCGTTGAAGAATTAGGTGTCCAGACACAGTATTTT. Amino acids: CSVEELGVQTQYF.

The chain couples TRBV4-1 to TRBJ1-2, with 10 bases lining up with TRBD1. Germline lookup yields CDR1 MGHRA and CDR2 YSYEKL. This CDR3 is 15 amino acids long. J was trimmed by 4 bases and V by 3 bases; bases with no gene match: 5. The DNA for the CDR3 is TGCGCCAGCAGCCACGCCGGGACAGGGGCCTATGGCTACACCTTC. Translation: CASSHAGTGAYGYTF.

The rearrangement links TRBV7-9 to TRBJ2-1, with TRBD2 matching over 15 bases. The junction had 4 bases not matched to a gene; V was cut back by 5 bases and J by 5 bases. CDR1 is SEHNR, CDR2 FQNEAQ, per germline (reference sequence). The CDR3 has 16 amino acids. The CDR3 DNA sequence: TGTGCCAGCAGCGGACTAGCGGGAGGGCCTCACAATGAGCAGTTCTTC. Protein sequence: CASSGLAGGPHNEQFF.

The chain has TRBV4-1 and TRBJ2-1, with 8 bases that match TRBD2. Germline values: CDR1 MGHRA, CDR2 YSYEKL. Trimming cost V 3 bases and J 6 bases; bases outside gene matches: 13. CDR3 length equals 17 residues. The CDR3 region is CASSHLLRTSGGNEQFF. The DNA of the CDR3 is TGCGCCAGCAGCCACCTCCTGCGCACTAGCGGAGGCAATGAGCAGTTCTTC.